These 14 T cell receptor beta chains share one sample of origin, sequenced in a study of graft-versus-host responses after intestinal transplantation. No antigen has been identified for these receptors. Profiling relied on immunoSEQ multiplex PCR, and the TCRdb table lists in-frame clones only, not all of them. The data contain over 85,000 clones, around 95% of them singletons. Sequenced material: unstimulated CD8+ T cells sorted from spleen or lymph node cells, taken before intestinal transplant. The receptor set was obtained from a human donor who received an intestinal transplant.

V usage is TRBV7-3 and J usage is TRBJ2-1; D perhaps matches TRBD2 (7 bases). This CDR3 has 17 residues. Trimming cost V 3 bases and J 3 bases, with 18 bases left between them. Germline CDR1 is SGHTA and CDR2 is FQGTGA. CDR3 coding DNA: TGTGCCAGCAGCTTTAGGGGGGGAGCGGGACTCTACAATGAGCAGTTCTTC. This encodes CASSFRGGAGLYNEQFF.

On this clone: At the DNA level, this CDR3 is encoded by other sequences in the same sample as well. The chain links TRBV11-2 to TRBJ1-5; D gene uncertain. The V end lost 1 base, the J end lost 1 base, and 2 bases lay between the germline ends. Germline V gene data show CDR1 as SGHAT and CDR2 as FQNNGV. The CDR3 is 13 amino acids. CDR3 sequence reads: CASSLGSNQPQHF. DNA of the CDR3: TGTGCCAGCAGCTTAGGAAGCAATCAGCCCCAGCATTTT.

This sequence joins TRBV7-9 and TRBJ2-7; 7 nucleotides agree with TRBD2. CDR3 size: 19 residues. J was trimmed by 6 bases and V by 5 bases; bases with no gene match: 25. Germline CDR1 and CDR2: SEHNR and FQNEAQ (reference sequence). The DNA of the CDR3 is TGTGCCAGCAGCGCCTTGGGCCTAGCGGAAACCAGGGAGTCACGCGAGCAGTACTTC. Translating it yields CASSALGLAETRESREQYF.

J is TRBJ2-3 and V is TRBV7-6; D is undetermined. Germline values: CDR1 SGHVS, CDR2 FNYEAQ. V was trimmed by 5 bases and J by 2 bases, leaving 17 bases between them. The CDR3 sequence is 16 residues long. The CDR3 bases are TGTGCCAGCAGCATTAGCATGTCGATGAACACAGATACGCAGTATTTT. This sequence encodes CASSISMSMNTDTQYF.

V usage is TRBV28 and J usage is TRBJ2-3; 10 bases fit TRBD1. The CDR3 has 14 residues. The trim removed 3 bases at V and 5 bases at J, leaving 2 bases unmatched. CDR1 is MDHEN and CDR2 is SYDVKM in the germline V gene. The chain's CDR3 is CASSFRTGGDTQYF. The CDR3 coding sequence is TGTGCCAGCAGTTTTAGGACAGGGGGAGATACGCAGTATTTT.

V and J are TRBV5-1 and TRBJ2-3, with 9 bases lining up with TRBD2. V shed 4 bases and J 2 bases; nucleotides not matched to a gene: 8. Germline assignment: CDR1 SGHRS and CDR2 YFSETQ. The CDR3 loop spans 16 amino acids. CDR3 sequence: CASSGQTSGNTDTQYF. The CDR3 region has the DNA TGCGCCAGCAGCGGACAGACTAGCGGTAACACAGATACGCAGTATTTT.

The J gene is TRBJ1-1, the V gene TRBV28, with unresolved D. The length of the CDR3 is 13 residues. In germline, CDR1 is MDHEN, CDR2 SYDVKM. The ends were cut back, 3 bases at V and 1 base at J, with 6 bases in the middle. The CDR3 DNA sequence: TGTGCCAGCAGTTTTGCAGGGAACACTGAAGCTTTCTTT. Its protein product is CASSFAGNTEAFF.

The chain joins TRBV6-5 to TRBJ2-1; 8 bases fit TRBD2. This CDR3 is built from 15 residues. V shed 0 bases and J 7 bases; nucleotides not matched to a gene: 5. Looked up from germline, CDR1 is MNHEY and CDR2 is SVGAGI. The CDR3 DNA is TGTGCCAGCAGTTACTCGAAAAGCGGGAGTAATGAGCAGTTCTTC. Its translation: CASSYSKSGSNEQFF.

This chain links TRBV13 with TRBJ2-7; 8 positions match TRBD1. The CDR3 length is 13 residues. Germline CDR1 PRHDT, CDR2 FYEKMQ (reference sequence). V dropped 2 bases and J dropped 7; count of bases not matched to a gene: 4. In DNA form, the CDR3 reads TGTGCCAGCAGCTTACAGGGGGCGGGGGAGCAGTACTTC. Amino acid sequence: CASSLQGAGEQYF.

The DNA of the CDR3 is TGTGCCAGCAGTGTGAGCCCCCCGGACAGGGGCATTGGGAGTGAGCAGTTCTTC. This codes for CASSVSPPDRGIGSEQFF. This rearrangement joins TRBV6-4 to TRBJ2-1; 9 nucleotides match TRBD1. CDR3 size: 18 residues. The V and J ends lost 4 bases and 9 bases, in that order; junction bases with no gene match: 19. In germline, CDR1 is MRHNA, CDR2 SNTAGT.

V gene TRBV25-1 combines with J gene TRBJ2-1; D uncertain. CDR1 is MGHDK, CDR2 SYGVNS, per germline. The CDR3 covers 13 residues. Trimming took off 5 bases at V and 0 bases at J, with 5 bases between the two ends. The chain's CDR3 is CASSRISYNEQFF. CDR3 nucleotides: TGTGCCAGCAGTAGGATCTCCTACAATGAGCAGTTCTTC.

This clone occurred once. The V and J genes are TRBV30 and TRBJ2-7, with 8 bases matching TRBD2. Germline values: CDR1 GTSNPN, CDR2 SVGIG (reference sequence). Unmatched junction bases numbered 6, after V lost 2 bases and J lost 6 bases. The CDR3 extends over 13 amino acids. The CDR3 sequence is CAWSRGSGGEQYF. The CDR3 nucleotides read TGTGCCTGGAGTAGGGGCAGCGGGGGCGAGCAGTACTTC.

The gene calls are TRBV6-1 and TRBJ2-1; tentative D call: TRBD2 (5 bases). The germline V gene has CDR1 MNHNS and CDR2 SASEGT. The CDR3 is 17 residues long. The ends were cut back, 2 bases at V and 8 bases at J, with 22 bases in the middle. The CDR3 DNA is TGTGCCAGCAGTGAACGAGGAATCGCGGGCCTAGACGATGAGCAGTTCTTC. Translating gives CASSERGIAGLDDEQFF.

The chain is built from TRBV6-1 and TRBJ2-1; D uncertain. This CDR3 has 15 residues. V was trimmed by 4 bases and J by 7 bases, leaving 17 bases between them. The V gene's germline CDR1 is MNHNS and CDR2 SASEGT. CDR3 region: CASSVRPRATNEQFF. In DNA form, the CDR3 reads TGTGCCAGCAGTGTGCGCCCTAGAGCGACAAATGAGCAGTTCTTC.